A selection of T cell receptor beta chains follows, all from one sample in a study of T-cell reconstitution after alpha-beta-depleted transplantation in children. TCRdb re-derived calls from the PCR reads in MiXCR, one entry per CDR3 protein. The sample yields some 640,000 distinct CDR3 sequences, around a sixth seen once. This specimen was PBMCs from the stem cell graft donor, taken from the stem cell graft. The source is a human donor who donated a stem cell graft to a child with acute myeloid leukemia. The CDR3 runs from the conserved cysteine through the conserved F or W. Each record gives: clone size, J gene, D gene, V gene, CDR3 protein. D genes are given only for firm matches. Only part of the rows carry a size: once, few, many, or a class if the clone is expanded.

clone_size: -; j_call: TRBJ2-5; d_call: TRBD2; v_call: TRBV7-9; cdr3_aa: CASSQALAGGSETQYF
clone_size: few; j_call: TRBJ1-4; d_call: -; v_call: TRBV20-1; cdr3_aa: CSANRDSNEKLFF
clone_size: few; j_call: TRBJ2-7; d_call: -; v_call: TRBV12-3/TRBV12-4; cdr3_aa: CASTKQGPYEQYF
clone_size: -; j_call: TRBJ1-1; d_call: -; v_call: TRBV4-3; cdr3_aa: CASSRGTETFGTEAFF
clone_size: -; j_call: TRBJ2-3; d_call: -; v_call: TRBV29-1; cdr3_aa: CSVYFWGGPDTQYF
clone_size: many; j_call: TRBJ1-6; d_call: -; v_call: TRBV20-1; cdr3_aa: CSARVPDSNSPLHF
clone_size: many; j_call: TRBJ2-1; d_call: TRBD2; v_call: TRBV10-3; cdr3_aa: CAISALAGDFNEQFF
clone_size: many; j_call: TRBJ2-2; d_call: -; v_call: TRBV4-3; cdr3_aa: CASSQLPGFRNTGELFF
clone_size: -; j_call: TRBJ1-5; d_call: -; v_call: TRBV7-2; cdr3_aa: CASSPYYSNQPQHF
clone_size: few; j_call: TRBJ2-5; d_call: -; v_call: TRBV10-3; cdr3_aa: CAISVDSGGETQYF
clone_size: -; j_call: TRBJ2-3; d_call: -; v_call: TRBV6-1; cdr3_aa: CASSPDVLRGTQYF
clone_size: -; j_call: TRBJ1-4; d_call: -; v_call: TRBV28; cdr3_aa: CASSYWTAEKLFF
clone_size: -; j_call: TRBJ1-1; d_call: TRBD1; v_call: TRBV5-1; cdr3_aa: CASSLVQGGNAEAFF
clone_size: many; j_call: TRBJ2-3; d_call: -; v_call: TRBV10-3; cdr3_aa: CAISPQGESTDTQYF
clone_size: -; j_call: TRBJ2-1; d_call: TRBD1; v_call: TRBV27; cdr3_aa: CASSSPDRGFYNEQFF
clone_size: many; j_call: TRBJ2-1; d_call: -; v_call: TRBV7-3; cdr3_aa: CASSPQPDTEQFF
clone_size: few; j_call: TRBJ1-4; d_call: -; v_call: TRBV7-9; cdr3_aa: CASRRTGNEKLFF
clone_size: -; j_call: TRBJ2-2; d_call: -; v_call: TRBV29-1; cdr3_aa: CSVDGDSTGELFF
clone_size: many; j_call: TRBJ2-6; d_call: -; v_call: TRBV29-1; cdr3_aa: CSVGGRVSGANVLTF
clone_size: many; j_call: TRBJ2-1; d_call: -; v_call: TRBV7-8; cdr3_aa: CASSSRRGAKNEQFF
clone_size: -; j_call: TRBJ2-5; d_call: -; v_call: TRBV7-8; cdr3_aa: CASSPWTAQETQYF
clone_size: -; j_call: TRBJ1-3; d_call: -; v_call: TRBV7-2; cdr3_aa: CASSFVDTGNTIYF
clone_size: many; j_call: TRBJ1-1; d_call: -; v_call: TRBV12-3/TRBV12-4; cdr3_aa: CASTFTPGEAFF
clone_size: -; j_call: TRBJ2-7; d_call: -; v_call: TRBV6-2/TRBV6-3; cdr3_aa: CASSYPTYRAGSYEQYF
clone_size: many; j_call: TRBJ2-1; d_call: TRBD1; v_call: TRBV12-3/TRBV12-4; cdr3_aa: CASRTDRAHYNEQFF
clone_size: many; j_call: TRBJ2-7; d_call: TRBD2; v_call: TRBV20-1; cdr3_aa: CSARDGGSHEQYF
clone_size: -; j_call: TRBJ2-5; d_call: -; v_call: TRBV12-3/TRBV12-4; cdr3_aa: CASSSGTVGTQYF
clone_size: few; j_call: TRBJ2-2; d_call: -; v_call: TRBV5-1; cdr3_aa: CASSTRSGIGTGELFF
clone_size: many; j_call: TRBJ2-1; d_call: -; v_call: TRBV24-1; cdr3_aa: CATSHLGTDNEQFF
clone_size: few; j_call: TRBJ2-5; d_call: -; v_call: TRBV10-3; cdr3_aa: CAISDTNLQETQYF
clone_size: -; j_call: TRBJ2-2; d_call: TRBD2; v_call: TRBV11-2; cdr3_aa: CASSIRVAGAGDTGELFF
clone_size: many; j_call: TRBJ1-5; d_call: -; v_call: TRBV29-1; cdr3_aa: CSVAQGNQPQHF
clone_size: many; j_call: TRBJ2-5; d_call: TRBD1; v_call: TRBV5-1; cdr3_aa: CASSSLGTAQETQYF
clone_size: many; j_call: TRBJ2-7; d_call: TRBD1; v_call: TRBV20-1; cdr3_aa: CSASSGGFSSYEQYF